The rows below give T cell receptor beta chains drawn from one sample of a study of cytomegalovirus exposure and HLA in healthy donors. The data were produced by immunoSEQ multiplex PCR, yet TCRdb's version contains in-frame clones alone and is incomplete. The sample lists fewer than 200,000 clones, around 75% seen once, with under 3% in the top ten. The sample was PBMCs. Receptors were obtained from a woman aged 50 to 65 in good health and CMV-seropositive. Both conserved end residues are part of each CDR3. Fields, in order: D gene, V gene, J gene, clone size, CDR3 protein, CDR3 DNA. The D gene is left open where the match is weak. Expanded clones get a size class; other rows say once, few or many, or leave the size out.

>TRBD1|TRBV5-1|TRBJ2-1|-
CASSLGDRGNEQFF
TGCGCCAGCAGCTTGGGGGACAGGGGCAATGAGCAGTTCTTC
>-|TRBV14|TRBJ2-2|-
CASSQDKRVNTGELFF
TGTGCCAGCAGCCAAGATAAGAGGGTTAACACCGGGGAGCTGTTTTTT
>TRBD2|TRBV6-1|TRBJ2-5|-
CASSVLAAGSETQYF
TGTGCCAGCAGTGTACTAGCGGCAGGGTCGGAGACCCAGTACTTC
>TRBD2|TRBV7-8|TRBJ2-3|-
CASSTGRGADTQYF
TGTGCCAGCAGTACCGGGCGGGGGGCAGATACGCAGTATTTT
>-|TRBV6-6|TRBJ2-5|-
CASREGLGSQYF
TGTGCCAGCAGGGAGGGGTTAGGGTCCCAGTACTTC
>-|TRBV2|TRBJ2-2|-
CASGTGRETGELFF
TGTGCCAGCGGAACAGGGCGAGAAACCGGGGAGCTGTTTTTT
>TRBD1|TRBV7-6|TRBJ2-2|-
CASSSTGGPTGELFF
TGTGCCAGCAGCTCAACAGGGGGCCCCACCGGGGAGCTGTTTTTT
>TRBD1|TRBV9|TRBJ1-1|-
CASSPRDRPNTEAFF
TGTGCCAGCAGCCCGCGGGACAGGCCGAACACTGAAGCTTTCTTT
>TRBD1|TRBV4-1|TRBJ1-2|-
CASSRGGTGYGYTF
TGCGCCAGCAGCCGGGGCGGGACAGGCTATGGCTACACCTTC
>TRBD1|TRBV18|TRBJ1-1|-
CASSPGTGGGTEAFF
TGTGCCAGCTCTCCCGGGACAGGGGGGGGCACTGAAGCTTTCTTT
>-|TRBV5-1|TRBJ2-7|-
CASSLQGSSYEQYF
TGCGCCAGCAGCTTGCAGGGATCCTCCTACGAGCAGTACTTC
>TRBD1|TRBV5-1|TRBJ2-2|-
CASSATGDTGELFF
TGCGCCAGCAGCGCGACAGGGGACACCGGGGAGCTGTTTTTT
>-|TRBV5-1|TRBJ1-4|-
CASSVQGSTNEKLFF
TGCGCCAGCAGCGTACAGGGCTCAACTAATGAAAAACTGTTTTTT
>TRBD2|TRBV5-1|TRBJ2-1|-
CASSLTGGYNEQFF
TGCGCCAGCAGCTTGACGGGGGGGTACAATGAGCAGTTCTTC
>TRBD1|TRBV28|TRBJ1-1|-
CASSPPTGKNTEAFF
TGTGCCAGCAGTCCCCCGACAGGGAAGAACACTGAAGCTTTCTTT
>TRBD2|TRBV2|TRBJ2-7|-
CASSDGGGGYEQYF
TGTGCCAGCAGTGATGGGGGGGGTGGCTACGAGCAGTACTTC
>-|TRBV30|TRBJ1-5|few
CAWSVGAQPQHF
TGTGCCTGGAGTGTAGGGGCTCAGCCCCAGCATTTT
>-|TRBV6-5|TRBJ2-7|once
CAGSYSSRGDLYEQYF
TGTGCCGGCAGTTACTCGTCTCGCGGGGATCTGTACGAGCAGTACTTC
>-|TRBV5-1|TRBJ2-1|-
CASSLDYNNEQFF
TGCGCCAGCAGCCTCGACTACAACAATGAGCAGTTCTTC
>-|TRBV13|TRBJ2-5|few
CASSSSPRGPREGEETQYF
TGTGCCAGCAGCTCGTCTCCCAGGGGCCCCAGGGAGGGGGAAGAGACCCAGTACTTC
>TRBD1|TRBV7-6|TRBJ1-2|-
CASSSWVGQKDGYTF
TGTGCCAGCAGCTCGTGGGTGGGACAGAAGGATGGCTACACCTTC
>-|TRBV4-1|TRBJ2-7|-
CASSQDSRGGYEQYF
TGCGCCAGCAGCCAAGACTCCAGGGGAGGGTACGAGCAGTACTTC
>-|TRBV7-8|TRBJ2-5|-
CASSEHRDRETQYF
TGTGCCAGCAGCGAGCACAGGGATAGGGAGACCCAGTACTTC
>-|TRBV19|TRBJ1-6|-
CASSIRVGNSPLHF
TGTGCCAGTAGTATTCGGGTCGGTAATTCACCCCTCCACTTT
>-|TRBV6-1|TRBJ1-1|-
CASSLQGYTEAFF
TGTGCCAGCAGTCTTCAGGGGTACACTGAAGCTTTCTTT
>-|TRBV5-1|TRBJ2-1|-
CASSPPEGVNEQFF
TGCGCCAGCTCCCCTCCCGAGGGGGTGAATGAGCAGTTCTTC
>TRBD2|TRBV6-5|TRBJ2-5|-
CASSRGLAGGETQYF
TGTGCCAGCAGTCGGGGACTAGCGGGGGGAGAGACCCAGTACTTC
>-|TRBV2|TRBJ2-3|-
CASSEGHRYF
TGTGCCAGCAGTGAGGGGCATCGGTATTTT
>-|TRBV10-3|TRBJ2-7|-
CATGNNEGEQYF
TGTGCCACCGGAAACAATGAGGGCGAGCAGTACTTC
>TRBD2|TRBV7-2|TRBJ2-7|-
CASSLGREGSYEQYF
TGTGCCAGCAGCTTAGGCAGGGAGGGTTCCTACGAGCAGTACTTC
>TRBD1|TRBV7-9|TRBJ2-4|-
CASSVGTGGRNIQYF
TGTGCCAGCAGCGTAGGGACAGGGGGTCGGAACATTCAGTACTTC
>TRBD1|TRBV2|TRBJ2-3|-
CASSGTGKPTDTQYF
TGTGCCAGCAGTGGGACAGGGAAACCCACAGATACGCAGTATTTT
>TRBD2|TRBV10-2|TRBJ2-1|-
CASGALAGGTYNEQFF
TGCGCCAGCGGGGCCCTAGCGGGGGGTACCTACAATGAGCAGTTCTTC
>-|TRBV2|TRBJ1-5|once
CASSLGQINQPQHF
TGTGCCAGCAGCCTAGGACAGATCAATCAGCCCCAGCATTTT
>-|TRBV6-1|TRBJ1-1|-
CASSEEISTSAFF
TGTGCCAGCAGTGAAGAGATTAGCACATCAGCTTTCTTT
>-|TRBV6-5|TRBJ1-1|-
CASSRGGNTEAFF
TGTGCCAGCAGTCGGGGGGGGAACACTGAAGCTTTCTTT
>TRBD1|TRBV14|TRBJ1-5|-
CASSQKWMPDRGPPGDQPQHF
TGTGCCAGCAGCCAGAAATGGATGCCCGACAGGGGGCCCCCGGGGGATCAGCCCCAGCATTTT
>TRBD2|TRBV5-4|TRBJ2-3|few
CASSLQLAELTDTQYF
TGTGCCAGCAGCCTCCAACTAGCGGAGCTCACAGATACGCAGTATTTT
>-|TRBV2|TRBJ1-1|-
CASSVKLNTEAFF
TGTGCCAGCAGTGTTAAGCTAAACACTGAAGCTTTCTTT
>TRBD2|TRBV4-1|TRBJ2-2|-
CASSHTVDLAGGTGPRTGELFF
TGCGCCAGCAGCCACACGGTGGATCTAGCGGGGGGGACCGGTCCGCGCACCGGGGAGCTGTTTTTT
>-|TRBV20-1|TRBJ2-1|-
CSARVGPGQFF
TGCAGTGCTAGAGTTGGCCCTGGGCAGTTCTTC
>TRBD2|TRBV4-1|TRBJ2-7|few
CASSQGVFGGAANEQYF
TGCGCCAGCAGCCAAGGGGTATTCGGGGGGGCCGCTAACGAGCAGTACTTC
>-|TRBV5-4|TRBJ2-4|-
CASSLDFGGPNIQYF
TGTGCCAGCAGCTTGGATTTCGGGGGGCCTAACATTCAGTACTTC
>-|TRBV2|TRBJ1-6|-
CASMVSRYNSPLHF
TGTGCCAGCATGGTTTCGCGGTATAATTCACCCCTCCACTTT
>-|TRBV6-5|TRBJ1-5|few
CASSYSRGGDQPQHF
TGTGCCAGCAGTTACTCCCGGGGCGGGGATCAGCCCCAGCATTTT
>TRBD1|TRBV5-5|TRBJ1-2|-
CASSFHTGQGAGGYTF
TGTGCCAGCAGCTTCCACACGGGACAGGGGGCGGGAGGCTACACCTTC
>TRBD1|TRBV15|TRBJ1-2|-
CATRPDRGNYGYTF
TGTGCCACCAGACCCGACAGGGGGAACTATGGCTACACCTTC
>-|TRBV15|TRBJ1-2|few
CATSRVEGSDYGYTF
TGTGCCACCAGCAGAGTGGAGGGGAGCGACTATGGCTACACCTTC
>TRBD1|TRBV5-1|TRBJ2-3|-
CASSLGDSRTDTQYF
TGCGCCAGCAGCTTGGGGGACAGCCGCACAGATACGCAGTATTTT
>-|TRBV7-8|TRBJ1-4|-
CASSLTAQNEKLFF
TGTGCCAGCAGCCTGACAGCCCAGAATGAAAAACTGTTTTTT
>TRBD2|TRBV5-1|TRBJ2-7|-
CASRTSGGAYEQYF
TGCGCCAGCAGGACTAGCGGGGGCGCCTACGAGCAGTACTTC
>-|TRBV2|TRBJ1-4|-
CASGGMGEKLFF
TGTGCCAGCGGGGGGATGGGTGAAAAACTGTTTTTT
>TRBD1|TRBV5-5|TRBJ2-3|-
CASSPRDRGTDTQYF
TGTGCCAGCAGCCCGAGGGACAGGGGAACAGATACGCAGTATTTT
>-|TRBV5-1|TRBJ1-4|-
CASSPERGTTNEKLFF
TGCGCCAGCAGCCCCGAGCGGGGGACAACTAATGAAAAACTGTTTTTT
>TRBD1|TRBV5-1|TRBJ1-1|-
CASSAGTGRGTEAFF
TGCGCCAGCAGCGCCGGGACAGGCCGGGGGACTGAAGCTTTCTTT
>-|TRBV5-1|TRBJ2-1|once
CASSTQGNEQFF
TGCGCCAGCAGCACTCAGGGGAATGAGCAGTTCTTC
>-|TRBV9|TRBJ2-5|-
CASSVGTSPEETQYF
TGTGCCAGCAGCGTAGGAACCTCGCCCGAGGAGACCCAGTACTTC
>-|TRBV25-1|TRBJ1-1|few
CASSETAMNTEAFF
TGTGCCAGCAGTGAGACAGCCATGAACACTGAAGCTTTCTTT